This TCR beta chain is from a study of blood T cell repertoires in COVID-19. Across the study: Sources were T cells, B-cell-depleted T cells, or PBMCs; the material itself was cDNA or gDNA.

CDR3 size: 15 residues. The germline gives CDR1 SGHTA, CDR2 FQGNSA. V was clipped by 2 bases and J by 4 bases; unmatched bases: 7. Generated by immunoSEQ multiplex PCR, the TCRdb table keeps only in-frame clones and is missing some. Of approximately 130,000 clones in the sample, about 76% were seen once. The table lists this clone with a few counts. V usage is TRBV7-2 and J usage is TRBJ2-7; 8 bases are a match to TRBD1. The specimen sequenced was peripheral blood. The sequence was collected from a man of 80 years or more with acute or convalescent COVID-19. This CDR3 reads CASSLYRGTYYEQYF. The CDR3 DNA is TGTGCCAGCAGCTTATACAGGGGGACCTATTACGAGCAGTACTTC. The variable domain in full, with the rest retrieved from reference TRBV7-2 and TRBJ2-7, is GAGVSQSPSNKVTEKGKDVELRCDPISGHTALYWYRQSLGQGLEFLIYFQGNSAPDKSGLPSDRFSAERTGGSVSTLTIQRTQQEDSAVYLCASSLYRGTYYEQYFGPGTRLTVT.